This TCR beta chain was sequenced during a study of cytomegalovirus exposure and HLA in healthy donors. Healthy bone marrow donors made up the donor group. The germline V and J ends were trimmed by 1 base and 5 bases, with 12 bases remaining between them. Germline V gives CDR1 SGHRS, CDR2 YFSETQ. The CDR3 loop spans 15 amino acids. General study findings and limits: Another analysis was done later, and it associated approximately 15,000 TCR beta sequences with HLA alleles at 0.05 false discovery rate. Rarity marked most TCR sequences, yet some public TCRs occurred in many donors.

A multiplex PCR was run with 60 Vbeta primers and 13 Jbeta primers. The table came from immunoSEQ multiplex PCR; TCRdb's copy has only in-frame clones and leaves some out. Of around 90,000 clones in the sample, 82% were seen once. On this clone: Its antigen is not identified.

The chain links TRBV5-1 to TRBJ2-2, with TRBD1 as a possible D gene (5 bases). Material: PBMCs. The receptor was derived from a man in his fifties or sixties in good health and CMV-seronegative. The CDR3 loop is CASSLTRAGTGELFF. CDR3 DNA: TGCGCCAGCAGCTTGACCAGGGCCGGGACCGGGGAGCTGTTTTTT.